A selection of T cell receptor beta chains follows, all from one sample in a study of memory CD4+ T cells and cytomegalovirus serostatus. Some clones are missing from TCRdb's copy, which holds only in-frame ones; the method was immunoSEQ multiplex PCR. The sample yields tens of thousands of clones, about 78% seen once. Source material: memory CD4+ T cells from blood. Every receptor here comes from an adult in good health and CMV-seropositive. Both conserved end residues are trimmed from each CDR3. Fields, in order: J gene, V gene, CDR3 protein.

J: TRBJ1-2
V: TRBV19
CDR3: ASSRLYRPPYGYT

J: TRBJ1-5
V: TRBV19
CDR3: ASSEQGTQPQH

J: TRBJ2-1
V: TRBV9
CDR3: ASSVVGRADYNEQF

J: TRBJ2-1
V: TRBV6-1
CDR3: ASSPVSGTSTEQF

J: TRBJ1-1
V: TRBV6-4
CDR3: ASSDSGAVTEAF

J: TRBJ2-5
V: TRBV11-2
CDR3: ASSLVVGDQETQY

J: TRBJ1-1
V: TRBV10-1
CDR3: ASNSQGTDTEAF

J: TRBJ2-5
V: TRBV15
CDR3: ATSRDYGTSGKETQY

J: TRBJ1-5
V: TRBV28
CDR3: ASTPIPGAYSNQPQH

J: TRBJ2-7
V: TRBV6-1
CDR3: ASRTDRAYEQY

J: TRBJ1-2
V: TRBV6-5
CDR3: ASSTTGQGMSYT

J: TRBJ1-2
V: TRBV28
CDR3: ASSSGTAYGYT

J: TRBJ2-7
V: TRBV7-2
CDR3: ASSQSGVEQY

J: TRBJ2-7
V: TRBV6-5
CDR3: ASSPEGGYEQY

J: TRBJ2-1
V: TRBV5-4
CDR3: ASSSSGGPDNEQF

J: TRBJ1-2
V: TRBV6-4
CDR3: ASSPGQGFSYT

J: TRBJ2-3
V: TRBV15
CDR3: ATSRGGLADTQY

J: TRBJ2-5
V: TRBV5-1
CDR3: ASRAAEETQY

J: TRBJ2-3
V: TRBV27
CDR3: ASSFKAGGTDTQY

J: TRBJ1-1
V: TRBV10-3
CDR3: ATSQGWRNTEAF

J: TRBJ1-4
V: TRBV10-3
CDR3: ATGDAQSEKLF

J: TRBJ1-1
V: TRBV29-1
CDR3: SGGGREAF

J: TRBJ2-5
V: TRBV5-4
CDR3: ASSRGGRANQETQY

J: TRBJ2-3
V: TRBV14
CDR3: ASSQFGLDGDTQY

J: TRBJ2-7
V: TRBV28
CDR3: ASSSQDYEQY

J: TRBJ2-5
V: TRBV18
CDR3: ASSHQETQY

J: TRBJ1-1
V: TRBV2
CDR3: ASRVGGGWTEAF

J: TRBJ1-2
V: TRBV15
CDR3: ATSNIRAGNYGYT